Presented here are 9 T cell receptor beta chains from one specimen sequenced in a study of blood T cell repertoires in COVID-19. Libraries were prepared by immunoSEQ multiplex PCR; TCRdb keeps only in-frame clonotypes and omits some of them. The top ten clones hold more than 0.7% of a sample with about 200,000 clones, approximately 90% of them seen once. Input material: peripheral blood. The receptors shown here come from a man aged 55 to 70 with COVID-19, enrolled during active disease.

The chain uses TRBV24-1 and TRBJ2-7, with D possibly TRBD1 on 5 matching bases. The germline V gene has CDR1 KGHDR and CDR2 SFDVKD. Trimming left V 6 bases short and J 5 bases short, with 13 bases between. This CDR3 is 13 amino acids long. This CDR3 reads CATSRSGSDEQYF. Written as DNA, the CDR3 is TGTGCCACCAGTAGGTCAGGGTCGGACGAGCAGTACTTC.

The chain employs TRBV18 and TRBJ1-6, with a tentative D call TRBD1 (5 bases). The CDR3 has 14 residues. Germline V gene sequence: CDR1 KGHSH, CDR2 LQKENI. V was trimmed by 0 bases and J by 6 bases, leaving 6 bases between them. This chain's CDR3 is CASSPPGANSPLHF. CDR3 DNA sequence: TGTGCCAGCTCACCACCTGGGGCTAATTCACCCCTCCACTTT. The complete variable domain, with remaining parts taken from reference TRBV18 and TRBJ1-6, reads NAGVMQNPRHLVRRRGQEARLRCSPMKGHSHVYWYRQLPEEGLKFMVYLQKENIIDESGMPKERFSAEFPKEGPSILRIQQVVRGDSAAYFCASSPPGANSPLHFGNGTRLTVT.

The chain links TRBV6-2 or TRBV6-3 to TRBJ1-2, with D unresolved. CDR3 size: 16 residues. CDR1 and CDR2 from the germline V gene are MNHEY and SVGEGT. The V end was cut by 4 bases, the J end by 5 bases, with 20 bases between. The CDR3 nucleotides are TGTGCCAGCAGTTCCACCCGGAGGGCCCCGGGGTATGGCTACACCTTC. Translating gives CASSSTRRAPGYGYTF.

This rearrangement joins TRBV19 to TRBJ2-2; 10 bases align to TRBD1. CDR3 length: 15 amino acids. V lost 4 bases to trimming and J lost 3 bases; unmatched junction nucleotides: 2. CDR1 LNHDA and CDR2 SQIVND come from the germline V gene (reference sequence). The CDR3, as DNA: TGTGCCAGTAGTAGACAGGGGGCAGACACCGGGGAGCTGTTTTTT. Its translation: CASSRQGADTGELFF.

The rearrangement uses TRBV10-1 and TRBJ2-1; 12 nucleotides line up with TRBD2. V dropped 6 bases and J dropped 4; count of bases not matched to a gene: 7. The CDR3 is 16 amino acids. Per germline, CDR1 WNHNN and CDR2 SYGVQD (reference sequence). The DNA of the CDR3 is TGCGCCAGCAGGACTAGCGGGGGCATTGGGTACAATGAGCAGTTCTTC. This sequence encodes CASRTSGGIGYNEQFF.

The chain has TRBV7-2 and TRBJ1-3, with D hard to call. CDR3 size: 17 residues. CDR1 is SGHTA and CDR2 is FQGNSA in the germline V gene. Trimming left V 1 base short and J 0 bases short, with 13 bases between. CDR3 amino acids: CASSLVGFRSSGNTIYF. For the CDR3, the DNA is TGTGCCAGCAGCTTAGTTGGCTTTAGGAGCTCTGGAAACACCATATATTTT.

V and J are TRBV19 and TRBJ2-3; D is perhaps TRBD2 (5 bases). V was shortened by 3 bases and J by 0 bases, with 13 bases between the two germline ends. The CDR3 extends over 16 amino acids. Germline V CDR1 and CDR2: LNHDA, SQIVND (reference sequence). CDR3 in amino acids: CASSIGGFTSTDTQYF. CDR3 sequence (DNA): TGTGCCAGTAGTATTGGAGGCTTCACTAGCACAGATACGCAGTATTTT.

V and J are TRBV29-1 and TRBJ1-2; 7 bases agree with TRBD1. J gave up 7 bases and V 6 bases, and 8 bases lay outside the gene matches. Germline V gene sequence: CDR1 SQVTM, CDR2 ANQGSEA. CDR3 length: 12 residues. The CDR3: CSVTGPQGGYTF. DNA of the CDR3: TGCAGCGTGACAGGGCCTCAGGGTGGCTACACCTTC.

The CDR3 nucleotides read TGTGCCAGCAGTCTCAGAGCGGGGGGGTCCACAGATACGCAGTATTTT. This translates into CASSLRAGGSTDTQYF. The genes are TRBV5-4 and TRBJ2-3; TRBD2 agrees at 10 bases. Losses at the gene ends were 5 bases for V and 2 bases for J; bases not matched to a gene: 8. This CDR3 spans 16 amino acids. Germline assignment: CDR1 SGHNT and CDR2 YYREEE (reference sequence).